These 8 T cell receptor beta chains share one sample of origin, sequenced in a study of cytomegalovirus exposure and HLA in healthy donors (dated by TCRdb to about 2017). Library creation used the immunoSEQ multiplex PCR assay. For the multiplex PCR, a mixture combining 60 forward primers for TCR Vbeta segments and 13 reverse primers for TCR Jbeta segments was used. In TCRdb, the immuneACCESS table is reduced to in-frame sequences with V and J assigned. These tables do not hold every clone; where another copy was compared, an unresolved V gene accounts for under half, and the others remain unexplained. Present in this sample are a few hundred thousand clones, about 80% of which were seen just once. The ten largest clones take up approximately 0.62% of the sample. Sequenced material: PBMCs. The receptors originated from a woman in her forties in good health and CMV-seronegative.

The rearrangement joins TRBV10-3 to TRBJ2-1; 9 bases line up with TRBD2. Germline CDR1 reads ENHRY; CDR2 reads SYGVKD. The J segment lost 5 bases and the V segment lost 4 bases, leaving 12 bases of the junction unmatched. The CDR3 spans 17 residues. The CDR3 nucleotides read TGTGCCATCAGTGTTGGCGGGGGGGCCGTCCTAAACAATGAGCAGTTCTTC. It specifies CAISVGGGAVLNNEQFF.

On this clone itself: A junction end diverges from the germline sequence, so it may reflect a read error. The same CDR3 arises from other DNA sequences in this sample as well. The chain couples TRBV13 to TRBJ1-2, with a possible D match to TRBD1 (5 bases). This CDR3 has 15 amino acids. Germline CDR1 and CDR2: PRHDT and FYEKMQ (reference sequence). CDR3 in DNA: TGTGCCAGCCAACGGCGCGGCAGGGCGACGGATGGCTACACTTTC. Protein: CASQRRGRATDGYTF.

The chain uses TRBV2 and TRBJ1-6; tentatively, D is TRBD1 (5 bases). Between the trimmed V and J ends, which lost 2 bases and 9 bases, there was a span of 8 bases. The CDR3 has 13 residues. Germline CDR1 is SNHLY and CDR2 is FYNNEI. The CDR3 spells CASSERGGSPLHF. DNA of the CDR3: TGTGCCAGCAGTGAAAGGGGAGGTTCACCCCTCCACTTT.

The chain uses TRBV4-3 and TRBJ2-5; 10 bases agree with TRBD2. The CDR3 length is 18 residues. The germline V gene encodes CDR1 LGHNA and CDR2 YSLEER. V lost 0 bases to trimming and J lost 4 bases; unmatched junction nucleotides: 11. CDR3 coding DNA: TGCGCCAGCAGCCAAGATTTAGAAGCGGGGGGGCGTAGAGAGACCCAGTACTTC. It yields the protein CASSQDLEAGGRRETQYF.

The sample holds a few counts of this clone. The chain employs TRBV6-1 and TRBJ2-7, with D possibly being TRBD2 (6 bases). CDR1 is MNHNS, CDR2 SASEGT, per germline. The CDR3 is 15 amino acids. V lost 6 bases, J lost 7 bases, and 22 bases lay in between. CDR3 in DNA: TGTGCCAGCAGACAGGAGGGGCAGGGAGTATCGGAGCAGTACTTC. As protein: CASRQEGQGVSEQYF.

The CDR3 reads CASSPSLAEETQYF. DNA of the CDR3: TGTGCCAGCTCACCCTCACTAGCGGAAGAGACCCAGTACTTC. The V gene is TRBV18, the J gene TRBJ2-5, with 8 bases aligning to TRBD2. V lost 3 bases to trimming and J lost 3 bases; unmatched junction nucleotides: 3. CDR3 length: 14 residues. CDR1 is KGHSH, CDR2 LQKENI, per germline.

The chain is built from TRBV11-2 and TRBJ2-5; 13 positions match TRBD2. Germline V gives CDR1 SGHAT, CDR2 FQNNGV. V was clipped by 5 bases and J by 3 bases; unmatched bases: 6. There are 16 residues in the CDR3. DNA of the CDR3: TGTGCCAGCAGCGCCAGGACTAGCGGGGGAAAAGAGACCCAGTACTTC. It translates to CASSARTSGGKETQYF.

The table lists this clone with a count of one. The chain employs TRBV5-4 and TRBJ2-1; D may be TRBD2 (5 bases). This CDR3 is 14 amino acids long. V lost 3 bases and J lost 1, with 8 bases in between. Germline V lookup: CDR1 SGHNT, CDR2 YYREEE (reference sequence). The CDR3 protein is CASSSVASYNEQFF. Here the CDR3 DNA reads TGTGCCAGCAGCTCGGTAGCGTCCTACAATGAGCAGTTCTTC.